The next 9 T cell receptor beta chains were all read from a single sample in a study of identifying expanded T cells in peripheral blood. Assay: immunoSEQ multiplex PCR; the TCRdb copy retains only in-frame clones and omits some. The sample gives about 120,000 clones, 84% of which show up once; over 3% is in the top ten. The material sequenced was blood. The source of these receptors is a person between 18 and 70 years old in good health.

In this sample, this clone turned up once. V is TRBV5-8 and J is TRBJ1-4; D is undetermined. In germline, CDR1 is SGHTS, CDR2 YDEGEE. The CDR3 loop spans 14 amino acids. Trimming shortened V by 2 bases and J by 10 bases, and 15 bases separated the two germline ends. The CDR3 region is CASSFSRTARKLFF. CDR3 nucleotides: TGTGCCAGCAGCTTTTCCAGAACAGCCCGAAAACTGTTTTTT. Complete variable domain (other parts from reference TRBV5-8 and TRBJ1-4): EAGVTQSPTHLIKTRGQQATLRCSPISGHTSVYWYQQALGLGLQFLLWYDEGEERNRGNFPPRFSGRQFPNYSSELNVNALELEDSALYLCASSFSRTARKLFFGSGTQLSVL.

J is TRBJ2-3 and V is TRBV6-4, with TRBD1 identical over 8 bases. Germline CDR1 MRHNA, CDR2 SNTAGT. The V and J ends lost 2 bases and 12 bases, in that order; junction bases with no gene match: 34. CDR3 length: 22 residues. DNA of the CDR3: TGTGCCAGCAGTGACCCTGACCCTCGTCCCGGGACAGGATGGACGACAGATACGACACAGTATTTT. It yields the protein CASSDPDPRPGTGWTTDTTQYF.

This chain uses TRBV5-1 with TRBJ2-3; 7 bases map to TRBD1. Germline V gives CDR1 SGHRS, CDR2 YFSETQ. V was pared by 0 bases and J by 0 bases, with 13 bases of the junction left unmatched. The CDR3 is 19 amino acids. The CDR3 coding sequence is TGCGCCAGCAGCTTGGAGACAGGGTTGGCCCCATCTAGCACAGATACGCAGTATTTT. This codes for CASSLETGLAPSSTDTQYF.

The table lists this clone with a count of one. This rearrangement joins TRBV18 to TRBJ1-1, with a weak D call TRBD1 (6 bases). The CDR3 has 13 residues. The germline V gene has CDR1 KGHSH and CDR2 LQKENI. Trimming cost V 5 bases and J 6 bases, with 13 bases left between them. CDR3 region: CASSTSEGAEAFF. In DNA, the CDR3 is TGTGCCAGCTCAACGTCCGAGGGGGCTGAAGCTTTCTTT.

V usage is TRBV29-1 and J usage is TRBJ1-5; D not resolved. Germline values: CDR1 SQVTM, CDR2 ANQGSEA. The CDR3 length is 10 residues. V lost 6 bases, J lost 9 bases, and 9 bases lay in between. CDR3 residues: CSVGDGPQHF. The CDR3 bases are TGCAGCGTGGGCGACGGGCCCCAGCATTTT.

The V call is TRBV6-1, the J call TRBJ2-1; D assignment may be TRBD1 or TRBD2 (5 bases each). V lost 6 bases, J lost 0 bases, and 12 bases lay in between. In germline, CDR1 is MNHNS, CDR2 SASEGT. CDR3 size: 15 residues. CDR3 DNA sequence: TGTGCCAGCAGATATCGGGGCCTCTCCTACAATGAGCAGTTCTTC. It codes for CASRYRGLSYNEQFF.

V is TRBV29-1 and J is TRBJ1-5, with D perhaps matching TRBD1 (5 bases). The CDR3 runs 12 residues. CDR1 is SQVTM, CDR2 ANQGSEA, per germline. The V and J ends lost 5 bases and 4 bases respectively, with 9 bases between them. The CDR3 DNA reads TGCAGCGTTCTGGACAAGAATCAGCCCCAGCATTTT. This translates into CSVLDKNQPQHF. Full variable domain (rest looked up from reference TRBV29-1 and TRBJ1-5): SAVISQKPSRDICQRGTSLTIQCQVDSQVTMMFWYRQQPGQSLTLIATANQGSEATYESGFVIDKFPISRPNLTFSTLTVSNMSPEDSSIYLCSVLDKNQPQHFGDGTRLSIL.

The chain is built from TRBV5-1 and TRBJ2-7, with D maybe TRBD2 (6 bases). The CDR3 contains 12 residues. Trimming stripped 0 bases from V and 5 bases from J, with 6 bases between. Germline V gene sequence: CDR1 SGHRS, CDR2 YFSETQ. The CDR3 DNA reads TGCGCCAGCAGCTTGGCGGGGGACGAGCAGTACTTC. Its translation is CASSLAGDEQYF.

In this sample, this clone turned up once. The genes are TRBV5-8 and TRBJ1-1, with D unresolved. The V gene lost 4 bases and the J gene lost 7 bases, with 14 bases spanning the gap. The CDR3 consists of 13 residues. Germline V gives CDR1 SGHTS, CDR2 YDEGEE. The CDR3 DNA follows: TGTGCCAGCAGCCTCTCAGGTGGAAGTGAAGCTTTCTTT. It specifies CASSLSGGSEAFF.